The clone carrying this T cell receptor beta chain appeared a few times. Amplification targeted the TCR beta CDR3 regions, with RNA transcripts as the source material. Scientists carried out first-round RT-PCR using HTBI primers and then a second-round multiplex PCR. One entry per CDR3 protein, called by TCRdb with MiXCR from the multiplex PCR reads. Among some 750,000 distinct CDR3 sequences, 40% were seen once, and the ten largest hold less than 55%. The germline CDR1 and CDR2 sequences are MGHDK and SYGVNS. Between the trimmed V and J ends, which lost 4 bases and 6 bases, there was a span of 18 bases. This CDR3 comprises 15 residues. This sample is drawn from a study of Graves' ophthalmopathy and Graves' hyperthyroidism.

The material sequenced was peripheral blood. The origin of this receptor is an adult man with Graves' ophthalmopathy. The chain links TRBV25-1 to TRBJ1-2, with D tentatively TRBD1 (6 bases). CDR3 coding DNA: TGTGCCAGCAGTGTCCACAGGGTATTTGTGGATGGCTACACCTTC. Translated: CASSVHRVFVDGYTF.